Each of the 22 T cell receptor beta chains below was sequenced from the same sample in a study of T cell responses to AZD1222 COVID-19 vaccine. Only in-frame clones appear in the TCRdb table, and some are missing; sequencing was by immunoSEQ multiplex PCR. The sample records 80,000 or so clones, about 92% being singletons. This sample comprised peripheral blood, obtained 28 days after the second AZD1222 dose. These receptors were obtained from an adult who received the AZD1222 COVID-19 vaccine.

There are a few counts of this clone. V is TRBV4-2 and J is TRBJ2-7; D uncertain. The CDR3 loop spans 13 amino acids. Looked up from germline, CDR1 is LGHNA and CDR2 is YNFKEQ. Trimming removed 0 bases at V and 5 bases at J, with 8 bases between. The DNA of the CDR3 is TGTGCCAGCAGCCAAGATCTCGACCACGAGCAGTACTTC. It translates to CASSQDLDHEQYF.

The chain couples TRBV10-3 to TRBJ2-7; 12 bases match TRBD2. With 0 bases clipped from V and 6 bases from J, the junction kept 9 bases outside the gene matches. Per the germline V gene, CDR1 is ENHRY and CDR2 is SYGVKD. This CDR3 is built from 17 residues. As DNA, the CDR3 is TGTGCCATCAGTGAGTCGGGACTAGCGGGCTATAAGGGCGAGCAGTACTTC. It is translated as CAISESGLAGYKGEQYF.

This chain links TRBV30 with TRBJ2-1, with 10 nucleotides matching TRBD2. The CDR3 consists of 15 residues. CDR1 GTSNPN and CDR2 SVGIG come from the germline V gene (reference sequence). V shed 4 bases, J shed 3 bases, and the junction held 6 bases outside the gene matches. The CDR3 spells CAWTSGRSGYNEQFF. For the CDR3, the DNA is TGTGCCTGGACTAGCGGGAGATCAGGCTACAATGAGCAGTTCTTC.

V and J are TRBV7-2 and TRBJ1-1, with D hard to call. CDR3 length equals 13 residues. From germline, CDR1 is SGHTA and CDR2 FQGNSA. Trimming removed 1 base from V and 5 bases from J, with 8 bases in between. The CDR3 is CASSLGGWTEAFF. CDR3 DNA sequence: TGTGCCAGCAGCTTAGGAGGGTGGACTGAAGCTTTCTTT. The full variable domain, with the rest looked up from reference TRBV7-2 and TRBJ1-1, is GAGVSQSPSNKVTEKGKDVELRCDPISGHTALYWYRQSLGQGLEFLIYFQGNSAPDKSGLPSDRFSAERTGGSVSTLTIQRTQQEDSAVYLCASSLGGWTEAFFGQGTRLTVV.

The V and J genes are TRBV6-4 and TRBJ2-3; 7 nucleotides align to TRBD2. Trimming removed 6 bases from V and 4 bases from J; junction bases left unmatched: 7. This CDR3 is built from 14 residues. Germline-derived CDR1 and CDR2 are MRHNA and SNTAGT. As DNA, the CDR3 is TGTGCCAGCAGCGTAGCGGGTTCTTCAGATACGCAGTATTTT. Translating gives CASSVAGSSDTQYF.

Only a few counts were recorded for this clone. The CDR3 loop reads CASELNTEAFF. Here the CDR3 DNA reads TGTGCCAGTGAGCTGAACACTGAAGCTTTCTTT. V gene TRBV28 combines with J gene TRBJ1-1; unclear D gene. Germline-derived CDR1 and CDR2 are MDHEN and SYDVKM. The CDR3 length is 11 residues. The V gene lost 9 bases and the J gene lost 0 bases, with 5 bases spanning the gap.

This clone occurred once. V gene TRBV6-5 combines with J gene TRBJ1-2, with D uncertain. The CDR3 has 13 residues. V lost 5 bases to trimming and J lost 0 bases, with 7 bases between them. CDR1 is MNHEY, CDR2 SVGAGI, per germline. CDR3: CASSIGPNYGYTF. The CDR3 DNA follows: TGTGCCAGCAGTATCGGTCCTAACTATGGCTACACCTTC.

The rearrangement joins TRBV6-6 to TRBJ2-7, with a possible D match to TRBD2 (6 bases). Trimming took 0 bases from V and 4 from J, leaving 16 bases between them. The CDR3 consists of 16 residues. CDR1 is MNHNY, CDR2 SVGAGI, per germline (reference sequence). CDR3 in DNA: TGTGCCAGCAGTTACTCGAGTCGGGAGAAAATTTACGAGCAGTACTTC. It yields the protein CASSYSSREKIYEQYF.

The chain carries TRBV4-1 and TRBJ2-1; D possibly corresponds to TRBD2 (5 bases). Per the germline V gene, CDR1 is MGHRA and CDR2 is YSYEKL. V was pared by 1 base and J by 5 bases, with 12 bases between. The CDR3 sequence is 15 residues long. CDR3 nucleotides: TGCGCCAGCAGCCAAGGCCGGGAAGGAGACAATGAGCAGTTCTTC. This sequence encodes CASSQGREGDNEQFF.

This clone occurred once. V and J are TRBV4-2 and TRBJ1-5; 8 nucleotides line up with TRBD1. V shed 0 bases, J shed 6 bases, and the junction held 16 bases outside the gene matches. The CDR3 is 19 residues long. The germline V gene encodes CDR1 LGHNA and CDR2 YNFKEQ. In nucleotides, the CDR3 is TGTGCCAGCAGCCAAGATGTATCGTCAGGGGGCGGAGGAAGTCAGCCCCAGCATTTT. Translation: CASSQDVSSGGGGSQPQHF.

The genes are TRBV5-1 and TRBJ2-1, with 8 bases identical to TRBD2. CDR1 SGHRS and CDR2 YFSETQ come from the germline V gene. This CDR3 has 13 residues. Trimming cost V 7 bases and J 0 bases; bases outside gene matches: 0. The CDR3 nucleotides are TGCGCCAGCGGACTAGCCTCCTACAATGAGCAGTTCTTC. Its translation: CASGLASYNEQFF.

Here the CDR3 reads CASRRGTSGSGDYNEQFF. The CDR3 DNA reads as TGTGCCAGCAGAAGAGGGACTAGCGGGAGTGGCGATTACAATGAGCAGTTCTTC. The chain is built from TRBV2 and TRBJ2-1; TRBD2 matches at 14 bases. The junction had 11 bases not matched to a gene; V was cut back by 6 bases and J by 4 bases. The CDR3 runs to 18 residues. Germline V gives CDR1 SNHLY, CDR2 FYNNEI.

The gene calls are TRBV9 and TRBJ1-2; TRBD1 agrees at 7 bases. Germline CDR1 is SGDLS and CDR2 is YYNGEE. This CDR3 contains 15 residues. Trimming removed 2 bases from V and 1 base from J; junction bases left unmatched: 5. CDR3 region: CASSVNRGNNYGYTF. CDR3 DNA: TGTGCCAGCAGCGTGAACAGGGGAAATAACTATGGCTACACCTTC.

The chain links TRBV27 to TRBJ2-7, with 10 bases identical to TRBD1. V gave up 4 bases and J gave up 0 bases; unmatched junction bases: 3. The CDR3 loop spans 15 amino acids. CDR1 and CDR2 from the germline V gene are MNHEY and SMNVEV (reference sequence). The CDR3 DNA is TGTGCCAGCAGTTCGGGACAGGGGAGCTCCTACGAGCAGTACTTC. Its translation: CASSSGQGSSYEQYF.

The genes are TRBV28 and TRBJ1-4, with TRBD1 matching 9 bases. The CDR3 is 15 residues long. V shed 5 bases, J shed 8 bases, and the junction held 9 bases outside the gene matches. The V gene's germline CDR1 is MDHEN and CDR2 SYDVKM. The DNA of the CDR3 is TGTGCCAGCAGTCCCCCCGGGACAGGGTTAGAAAAACTGTTTTTT. It codes for CASSPPGTGLEKLFF.

This chain links TRBV7-2 with TRBJ2-7; 8 bases are a match to TRBD2. CDR1 and CDR2 from the germline V gene are SGHTA and FQGNSA. CDR3 length equals 16 residues. V shed 2 bases, J shed 1 base, and the junction held 7 bases outside the gene matches. In DNA form, the CDR3 reads TGTGCCAGCAGCTTATTCGGCGGGGGGCTTTCCTACGAGCAGTACTTC. The encoded protein is CASSLFGGGLSYEQYF.

The chain uses TRBV24-1 and TRBJ1-5; the D is unclear. The germline V gene has CDR1 KGHDR and CDR2 SFDVKD. The CDR3 extends over 14 amino acids. V was pared by 12 bases and J by 2 bases, with 16 bases between. CDR3 bases: TGTGCCTCATGGGATGGGCGCGGCAATCAGCCCCAGCATTTT. This encodes CASWDGRGNQPQHF.

This clone was detected only a few times. This rearrangement joins TRBV5-1 to TRBJ2-1, with D perhaps given as TRBD1 or TRBD2 (5 bases each). Germline loops: CDR1 SGHRS, CDR2 YFSETQ. Trimming removed 2 bases from V and 8 bases from J, with 14 bases in between. The CDR3 runs 14 residues. CDR3 amino acids: CASSLGDPRHEQFF. The CDR3 coding sequence is TGCGCCAGCAGCTTAGGGGACCCCCGGCATGAGCAGTTCTTC.

This clone was detected only a few times. This rearrangement joins TRBV5-1 to TRBJ1-1; weak D call: TRBD1 (5 bases). Trimming cost V 4 bases and J 7 bases, with 20 bases left between them. The CDR3 is 15 amino acids. The V gene's germline CDR1 is SGHRS and CDR2 YFSETQ. The CDR3 sequence: CASSPGRDWGFEAFF. CDR3 in DNA: TGCGCCAGCAGCCCAGGCCGGGACTGGGGTTTTGAAGCTTTCTTT.

CDR3 residues: CASSLNVGTRGETQYF. The CDR3, as DNA: TGTGCCAGCAGTTTAAATGTCGGCACAAGGGGGGAGACCCAGTACTTC. The rearrangement joins TRBV28 to TRBJ2-5; D is possibly TRBD1 (6 bases). CDR1 is MDHEN, CDR2 SYDVKM, per germline. The CDR3 has 16 residues. V lost 2 bases and J 5 bases, leaving 18 bases between the germline ends. Full variable domain (missing parts from reference TRBV28 and TRBJ2-5): DVKVTQSSRYLVKRTGEKVFLECVQDMDHENMFWYRQDPGLGLRLIYFSYDVKMKEKGDIPEGYSVSREKKERFSLILESASTNQTSMYLCASSLNVGTRGETQYFGPGTRLLVL.

The sample holds a few counts of this clone. This sequence joins TRBV5-1 and TRBJ2-5; D perhaps matches TRBD1 (6 bases). Deletions cut 0 bases from V and 1 base from J, with 7 bases between. The CDR3 has 14 amino acids. CDR1 is SGHRS and CDR2 is YFSETQ in the germline V gene. The CDR3 bases are TGCGCCAGCAGCTTGGGGGGGCCCCAAGAGACCCAGTACTTC. Translation gives CASSLGGPQETQYF.

The rearrangement links TRBV5-1 to TRBJ2-2; 8 nucleotides match TRBD2. From germline, CDR1 is SGHRS and CDR2 YFSETQ. The CDR3 totals 12 residues. V dropped 4 bases and J dropped 13; count of bases not matched to a gene: 6. CDR3 DNA: TGCGCCAGCAGCCCGAGCGGGAGCGTGCTGTTTTTT. The encoded protein is CASSPSGSVLFF.